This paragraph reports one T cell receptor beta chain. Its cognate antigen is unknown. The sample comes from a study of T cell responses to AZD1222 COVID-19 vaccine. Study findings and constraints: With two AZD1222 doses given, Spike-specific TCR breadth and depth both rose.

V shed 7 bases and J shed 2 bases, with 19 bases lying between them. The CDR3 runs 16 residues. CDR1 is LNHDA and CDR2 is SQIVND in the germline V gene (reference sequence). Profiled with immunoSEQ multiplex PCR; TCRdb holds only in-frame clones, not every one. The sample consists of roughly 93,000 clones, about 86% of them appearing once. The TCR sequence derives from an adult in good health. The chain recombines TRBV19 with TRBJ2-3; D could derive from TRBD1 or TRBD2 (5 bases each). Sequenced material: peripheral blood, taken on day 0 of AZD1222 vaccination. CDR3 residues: CASTTSGPSTTDTQYF. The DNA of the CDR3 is TGTGCCAGTACAACCTCGGGACCGTCAACCACAGATACGCAGTATTTT. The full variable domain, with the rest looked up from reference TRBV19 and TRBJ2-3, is DGGITQSPKYLFRKEGQNVTLSCEQNLNHDAMYWYRQDPGQGLRLIYYSQIVNDFQKGDIAEGYSVSREKKESFPLTVTSAQKNPTAFYLCASTTSGPSTTDTQYFGPGTRLTVL.